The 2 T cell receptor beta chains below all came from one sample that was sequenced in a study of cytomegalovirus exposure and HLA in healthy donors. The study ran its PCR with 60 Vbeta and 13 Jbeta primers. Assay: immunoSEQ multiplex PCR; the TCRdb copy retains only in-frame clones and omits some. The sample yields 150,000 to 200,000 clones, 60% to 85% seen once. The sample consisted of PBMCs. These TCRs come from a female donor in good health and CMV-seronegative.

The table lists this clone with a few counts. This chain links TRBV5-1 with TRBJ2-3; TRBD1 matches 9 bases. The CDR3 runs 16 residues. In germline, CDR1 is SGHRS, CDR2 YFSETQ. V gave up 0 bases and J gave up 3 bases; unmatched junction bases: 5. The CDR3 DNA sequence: TGCGCCAGCAGCTTGGGGGGACAGGGAAAAACAGATACGCAGTATTTT. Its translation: CASSLGGQGKTDTQYF.

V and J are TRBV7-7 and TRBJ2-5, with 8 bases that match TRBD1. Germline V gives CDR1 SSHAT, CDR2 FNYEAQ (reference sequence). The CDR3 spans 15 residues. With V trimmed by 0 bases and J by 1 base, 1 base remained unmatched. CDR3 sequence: CASSLARGPQETQYF. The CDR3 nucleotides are TGTGCCAGCAGCTTAGCCAGGGGGCCCCAAGAGACCCAGTACTTC.